This T cell receptor (beta chain) emerged from a study of OX40 agonist ivuxolimab in advanced cancers. Study overall: Ivuxolimab, which patients received intravenously every 2 weeks, was dosed at 0.01 to 10 mg/kg. Hepatocellular carcinoma, melanoma, renal cell or head and neck cancer was diagnosed in the dose-escalation patients.

Turning to this clone: In the same sample, other DNA sequences code for this CDR3.

CDR3 length equals 13 residues. Germline values: CDR1 LNHDA, CDR2 SQIVND (reference sequence). V lost 4 bases and J lost 4, with 7 bases in between. The method was immunoSEQ multiplex PCR; TCRdb's version includes in-frame clones alone and lacks a portion of them. Among 100,000 or so clones, around 85% were seen once, and the ten largest hold 3.5% to 4%. The material sequenced was CD4+ or CD8+ T cells sorted from blood, taken in a trial of the OX40 agonist ivuxolimab. This sequence joins TRBV19 and TRBJ1-4; the D is unclear. The receptor comes from an adult with an advanced solid tumor such as melanoma, head and neck, liver or kidney cancer. The CDR3 bases are TGTGCCAGTAGTAACAGCTATAATGAAAAACTGTTTTTT. It translates to CASSNSYNEKLFF.